The clone carrying this T cell receptor beta chain came up once. Its cognate antigen is unknown. This specimen belongs to a study of tumor-infiltrating lymphocytes in localized non-small cell lung cancer. Study overall: Some samples were collected after neoadjuvant chemotherapy; smokers, never-smokers and several histologies were included. General study findings and limits: No T-cell fraction difference was seen between IM1 and IM2 tumors.

From germline, CDR1 is SGHRS and CDR2 YFSETQ. CDR3 length equals 11 residues. The ends were cut back, 4 bases at V and 8 bases at J, with 9 bases in the middle. Data came from immunoSEQ multiplex PCR; TCRdb stores just in-frame clones and leaves some out. This sample has about 14,000 clones, with approximately 62% found just once. The TCR sequence derives from a human donor with non-small cell lung cancer. What was sequenced was uninvolved lung tissue not adjacent to the tumor. J is TRBJ1-2 and V is TRBV5-1; D may be TRBD1 (5 bases). Written as DNA, the CDR3 is TGCGCCAGCAGCGGCCGGGACGGCTACACCTTC. Protein: CASSGRDGYTF.